The present entry profiles one T cell receptor beta chain with its context. The data originate from a study of blood T cell repertoires in COVID-19. About the research overall: The United States, Italy and Spain supplied acute and convalescent COVID-19 samples.

Authors' analysis steps: Amplifying reference gene primers gave estimates of nucleated cell counts. Profiling relied on immunoSEQ multiplex PCR, and the TCRdb table lists in-frame clones only, not all of them. That table is the source of V, J and clone size, and D and trimming were worked out from the DNA. The data show about 14,000 clones, approximately 87% seen once. This clonotype was obtained from a human donor in a cohort sampled during active COVID-19. Sequencing was done on a sample of peripheral blood.

The CDR3 protein is CASSLDYTTGELFF. The DNA for the CDR3 is TGTGCCAGCAGTTTGGACTATACCACCGGGGAGCTGTTTTTT. The chain combines TRBV27 with TRBJ2-2; possibly TRBD2 for D (6 bases). The CDR3 spans 14 residues. The ends were cut back, 3 bases at V and 4 bases at J, with 9 bases in the middle. Germline V gives CDR1 MNHEY, CDR2 SMNVEV (reference sequence).